Listed below are T cell receptor beta chains from one sample, sequenced in a study of CD8 T cells in ankylosing spondylitis. TCRdb re-called the 5' RACE reads through MiXCR, storing one row per CDR3 protein. The table includes around 340,000 distinct CDR3 sequences, around 20% detected once. Sequencing was carried out using blood, either unsorted or a sorted T cell fraction (not recorded which). All receptors derive from a male donor with ankylosing spondylitis or in good health (not recorded which). The CDR3 runs from the conserved cysteine through the conserved F or W. D genes are given only for firm matches. A clone size is listed for some rows: how often the clone was seen (once, few, many), or a class if it is expanded.

NA | TRBD2 | TRBJ2-7 | TRBV20-1 | CSARDPERGQSYEQYF | TGCAGTGCTAGAGACCCGGAGCGGGGCCAGTCCTACGAGCAGTACTTC
NA | NA | TRBJ1-1 | TRBV29-1 | CSDQADPEAFF | TGCAGCGACCAAGCTGACCCTGAAGCTTTCTTT
few | TRBD1 | TRBJ2-7 | TRBV4-2 | CASSPETGGAYEQYF | TGTGCCAGCAGCCCAGAGACAGGGGGCGCCTACGAGCAGTACTTC
NA | TRBD1 | TRBJ2-2 | TRBV29-1 | CSVPLGGQDHTGELFF | TGCAGCGTCCCACTAGGGGGACAGGACCACACCGGGGAGCTGTTTTTT
NA | NA | TRBJ2-7 | TRBV28 | CACRGPSYEQYF | TGTGCCTGCCGGGGCCCCTCCTACGAGCAGTACTTC
NA | TRBD2 | TRBJ2-3 | TRBV5-1 | CASSLVLAADTQYF | TGCGCCAGCAGCTTGGTCCTAGCGGCAGATACGCAGTATTTT
NA | NA | TRBJ1-1 | TRBV12-3/TRBV12-4 | CASSEGNTEAFF | TGTGCCAGCAGTGAGGGGAACACTGAAGCTTTCTTT
NA | NA | TRBJ2-7 | TRBV7-3 | CASSALNGDEQYF | TGTGCCAGCAGCGCGCTGAACGGCGACGAGCAGTACTTC
few | TRBD1 | TRBJ2-7 | TRBV12-3/TRBV12-4 | CASTLDRESYEQYF | TGTGCCAGCACCCTGGACAGGGAATCCTACGAGCAGTACTTC
few | NA | TRBJ2-2 | TRBV20-1 | CSARDRTGGELFF | TGCAGTGCTAGAGATCGCACCGGGGGGGAGCTGTTTTTT
many | NA | TRBJ2-5 | TRBV28 | CASSFRGGETQYF | TGTGCCAGCAGCTTTCGAGGAGGCGAGACCCAGTACTTC
few | TRBD2 | TRBJ2-5 | TRBV7-9 | CASSSAGGRAETQYF | TGTGCCAGCAGCTCGGCGGGGGGCCGGGCAGAGACCCAGTACTTC
many | NA | TRBJ1-6 | TRBV12-3/TRBV12-4 | CASTSGGSPLHF | TGTGCCAGCACTTCGGGGGGGTCACCCCTCCACTTT
NA | NA | TRBJ2-7 | TRBV12-3/TRBV12-4 | CASSPPTGITPEQYF | TGTGCCAGCAGCCCCCCCACCGGGATAACCCCCGAGCAGTACTTC
few | NA | TRBJ2-7 | TRBV28 | CASSLLVQTYEQYF | TGTGCCAGCAGTTTATTGGTACAGACCTACGAGCAGTACTTC
NA | NA | TRBJ2-3 | TRBV4-1 | CASSQALTVVSTDTQYF | TGCGCCAGCAGCCAAGCCTTGACGGTAGTTAGCACAGATACGCAGTATTTT
NA | NA | TRBJ1-2 | TRBV29-1 | CSVESGSSRNYGYTF | TGCAGCGTTGAATCGGGGTCCTCCCGAAACTATGGCTACACCTTC
once | TRBD1 | TRBJ2-1 | TRBV2 | CASSDGYRTGGRDEQFF | TGTGCCAGCAGTGATGGGTATCGGACAGGGGGCCGAGATGAGCAGTTCTTC
NA | TRBD2 | TRBJ2-7 | TRBV19 | CASSKAGGRSYEQYF | TGTGCCAGTAGTAAAGCGGGGGGGCGATCCTACGAGCAGTACTTC
NA | NA | TRBJ2-2 | TRBV28 | CASSLMAGRDTGELFF | TGTGCCAGCAGTTTAATGGCAGGGAGAGACACCGGGGAGCTGTTTTTT
few | TRBD1 | TRBJ1-4 | TRBV6-5 | CASSYPWTGDQIINEKLFF | TGTGCCAGCAGTTACCCGTGGACAGGGGATCAAATAATAAATGAAAAACTGTTTTTT
few | NA | TRBJ2-5 | TRBV6-5 | CASSYSRQSQETQYF | TGTGCCAGCAGTTACTCGCGACAGTCCCAAGAGACCCAGTACTTC
many | NA | TRBJ2-5 | TRBV12-3/TRBV12-4 | CASSPAGDETQYF | TGTGCCAGCAGCCCCGCTGGTGATGAGACCCAGTACTTC
NA | NA | TRBJ2-7 | TRBV30 | CAWGLDYYEQYF | TGTGCCTGGGGGCTGGATTACTACGAGCAGTACTTC
NA | TRBD2 | TRBJ2-1 | TRBV12-3/TRBV12-4 | CASSPPSGGLNEQFF | TGTGCCAGCAGTCCCCCTAGCGGGGGTCTGAATGAGCAGTTCTTC
few | NA | TRBJ2-2 | TRBV6-1 | CASTPFANTGELFF | TGTGCCAGCACCCCCTTCGCCAACACCGGGGAGCTGTTTTTT
few | TRBD1 | TRBJ2-3 | TRBV5-5 | CASSFPGTGGDTQYF | TGTGCCAGCAGCTTCCCCGGGACAGGGGGAGATACGCAGTATTTT
few | NA | TRBJ2-3 | TRBV12-3/TRBV12-4 | CASSFDLRPDTQYF | TGTGCCAGCAGTTTTGACCTCAGACCAGATACGCAGTATTTT
few | NA | TRBJ1-1 | TRBV4-2 | CASSQPTGMNTEAFF | TGTGCCAGCAGCCAACCGACAGGAATGAACACTGAAGCTTTCTTT
NA | NA | TRBJ2-6 | TRBV24-1 | CATSETGSGANVLTF | TGTGCCACCAGTGAAACAGGCTCTGGGGCCAACGTCCTGACTTTC
few | TRBD2 | TRBJ2-7 | TRBV5-1 | CASSPELLTSGSYEQYF | TGCGCCAGCAGCCCAGAACTTTTAACTAGCGGATCCTACGAGCAGTACTTC
NA | NA | TRBJ2-3 | TRBV20-1 | CSARPIGADTQYF | TGCAGTGCTAGACCTATCGGCGCAGATACGCAGTATTTT
few | TRBD1 | TRBJ1-6 | TRBV12-3/TRBV12-4 | CASRQGSYNSPLHF | TGTGCCAGCAGACAGGGGTCCTATAATTCACCCCTCCACTTT
few | NA | TRBJ2-7 | TRBV6-1 | CASSEDGGEQYF | TGTGCCAGCAGTGAAGACGGGGGCGAGCAGTACTTC
few | TRBD1 | TRBJ2-1 | TRBV24-1 | CATSDSAGQGVYEQFF | TGTGCCACCAGTGATTCGGCGGGACAGGGGGTCTATGAGCAGTTCTTC
NA | NA | TRBJ1-2 | TRBV29-1 | CSVEANNYGYTF | TGCAGCGTTGAAGCTAATAACTATGGCTACACCTTC
NA | TRBD1 | TRBJ2-7 | TRBV19 | CASSTPGQGTYEQYF | TGTGCCAGTAGTACTCCGGGACAGGGCACCTACGAGCAGTACTTC
NA | NA | TRBJ1-5 | TRBV12-3/TRBV12-4 | CASSLGGANQPQHF | TGTGCCAGCAGTTTAGGGGGGGCTAATCAGCCCCAGCATTTT
NA | NA | TRBJ2-1 | TRBV5-6 | CASTSALTEQFF | TGTGCCAGCACCTCCGCGTTGACTGAGCAGTTCTTC